Listed below are T cell receptor beta chains from one sample, sequenced in a study of T cells in Graves' hyperthyroidism and ophthalmopathy. TCRdb fed the multiplex PCR reads into MiXCR, producing one record per CDR3 protein. The data contain about 560,000 distinct CDR3 sequences, about a sixth of them singletons. The sequenced material came from blood. The receptors originated from a woman between 18 and 30 years old with Graves' hyperthyroidism. CDR3s include the opening cysteine and the closing phenylalanine or tryptophan. Each record gives: J gene, clone size, V gene, D gene, CDR3 protein, CDR3 DNA. The D gene is left open where the match is weak. Clone size, where shown, is once, few, many, or a class for clones that have expanded.

>TRBJ1-5|NA|TRBV9|TRBD1
CASSVTGTAGQPQHF
TGTGCCAGCAGCGTTACCGGGACAGCGGGACAGCCCCAGCATTTT
>TRBJ2-1|NA|TRBV12-3/TRBV12-4|TRBD2
CASSQEERGVLYEQFF
TGTGCCAGCAGCCAAGAGGAGCGGGGGGTCTTGTATGAGCAGTTCTTC
>TRBJ1-2|few|TRBV4-1|NA
CASSQAGFANYGYTF
TGCGCCAGCAGCCAAGCGGGCTTCGCTAACTATGGCTACACCTTC
>TRBJ2-5|many|TRBV29-1|NA
CSVLGTLGAGETQYF
TGCAGCGTCCTTGGGACCCTGGGGGCTGGGGAGACCCAGTACTTC
>TRBJ2-3|NA|TRBV19|TRBD1
CASIMQRDSSTDTQYF
TGTGCCAGTATCATGCAACGGGACAGTAGCACAGATACGCAGTATTTT
>TRBJ1-4|once|TRBV19|NA
CASRSGDKNQKLFF
TGTGCCAGTAGATCCGGGGACAAGAATCAAAAACTGTTTTTT
>TRBJ1-1|NA|TRBV5-4|NA
CASSLTGLSTEAFF
TGTGCCAGCAGCCTCACGGGGTTGTCCACTGAAGCTTTCTTT
>TRBJ2-7|NA|TRBV5-8|NA
CASSLGGGTNEQYF
TGTGCCAGCAGCTTAGGTGGGGGTACCAACGAGCAGTACTTC
>TRBJ2-1|NA|TRBV18|NA
CASSPPSLDNEQFF
TGTGCCAGCTCACCACCCAGCCTTGACAATGAGCAGTTCTTC
>TRBJ1-2|NA|TRBV7-9|NA
CASSLVTGVNYGYTF
TGTGCCAGCAGCTTAGTTACGGGGGTTAACTATGGCTACACCTTC
>TRBJ2-2|NA|TRBV5-6|TRBD2
CASSLRGSGANTGELFF
TGTGCCAGCAGCCTCCGCGGGAGCGGAGCGAACACCGGGGAGCTGTTTTTT
>TRBJ1-5|many|TRBV5-1|NA
CASSLRPGNQPQHF
TGCGCCAGCAGCTTGCGGCCGGGCAATCAGCCCCAGCATTTT
>TRBJ2-7|many|TRBV5-1|NA
CASSSVKGVGTYEQYF
TGCGCCAGCAGCTCGGTAAAGGGTGTCGGTACCTACGAGCAGTACTTC
>TRBJ2-7|many|TRBV13|NA
CASSLSVLALEISSYEQYF
TGTGCCAGCAGCTTAAGTGTCCTAGCCCTGGAAATTAGCTCCTACGAGCAGTACTTC
>TRBJ2-7|NA|TRBV5-1|NA
CASTSDIGYEQYF
TGCGCCAGCACCTCGGACATCGGGTACGAGCAGTACTTC
>TRBJ1-2|many|TRBV5-1|TRBD1
CASSWDSTNYGYTF
TGCGCCAGCAGCTGGGACAGTACTAACTATGGCTACACCTTC
>TRBJ1-2|many|TRBV12-3/TRBV12-4|NA
CASSLGVPSNYGYTF
TGTGCCAGCAGTTTGGGGGTACCATCGAACTATGGCTACACCTTC
>TRBJ2-3|many|TRBV7-6|NA
CASSLAGPTDTQYF
TGTGCCAGCAGCTTAGCGGGCCCCACAGATACGCAGTATTTT
>TRBJ2-3|many|TRBV2|TRBD2
CARGGLAGRADTQYF
TGTGCCAGAGGGGGACTAGCGGGCCGGGCGGATACGCAGTATTTT
>TRBJ2-1|NA|TRBV9|NA
CASSDRLRPHNEQFF
TGTGCCAGCAGCGATCGACTTAGACCTCACAATGAGCAGTTCTTC
>TRBJ1-1|once|TRBV13|TRBD1
CASSERGPTEAFF
TGTGCCAGCAGTGAAAGGGGGCCCACTGAAGCTTTCTTT
>TRBJ2-5|few|TRBV4-3|TRBD2
CASSRDYRQETQYF
TGCGCCAGCAGCCGGGACTACCGCCAGGAGACCCAGTACTTC
>TRBJ1-2|NA|TRBV13|NA
CASSKTGYGYTF
TGTGCCAGCAGCAAAACGGGTTATGGCTACACCTTC
>TRBJ2-3|once|TRBV19|NA
CASSRTIMDTDTQYF
TGTGCCAGTAGTCGGACCATCATGGACACAGATACGCAGTATTTT
>TRBJ2-3|many|TRBV4-3|TRBD1
CASSQEQTGAYTDTQYF
TGCGCCAGCAGCCAAGAACAGACAGGGGCCTATACAGATACGCAGTATTTT
>TRBJ2-4|few|TRBV27|NA
CASSADRAKNIQYF
TGTGCCAGCAGTGCCGACAGGGCCAAAAACATTCAGTACTTC
>TRBJ2-1|once|TRBV9|NA
CASSIDTNEQFF
TGTGCCAGCAGCATAGACACAAACGAGCAGTTCTTC
>TRBJ1-2|NA|TRBV29-1|NA
CSAAGVAHYGYTF
TGCAGCGCCGCGGGGGTAGCCCACTATGGCTACACCTTC
>TRBJ1-1|many|TRBV7-3|NA
CASSLYPGNTEAFF
TGTGCCAGCAGCTTATACCCCGGGAACACTGAAGCTTTCTTT
>TRBJ1-6|many|TRBV20-1|NA
CSASLPGRDNSPLHF
TGCAGTGCTAGTCTCCCCGGGCGAGATAATTCACCCCTCCACTTT
>TRBJ2-7|NA|TRBV28|NA
CASRSRYEQYF
TGTGCCAGCAGGTCCCGCTACGAGCAGTACTTC
>TRBJ1-2|many|TRBV15|NA
CATSRAPVGGRGYTF
TGTGCCACCAGCAGAGCCCCGGTCGGCGGGAGAGGCTACACCTTC
>TRBJ2-7|few|TRBV2|NA
CASSVGIYEQYF
TGTGCCAGCAGTGTAGGAATCTACGAGCAGTACTTC
>TRBJ2-2|NA|TRBV28|TRBD2
CASSFPGLVGTGELFF
TGTGCCAGCAGTTTCCCCGGACTAGTAGGGACCGGGGAGCTGTTTTTT
>TRBJ2-5|many|TRBV28|NA
CASSWALASDNSVGETQYF
TGTGCCAGCAGTTGGGCCCTCGCTAGCGACAACTCTGTCGGGGAGACCCAGTACTTC
>TRBJ2-5|NA|TRBV3-1|NA
CASSQISGIDPQETQYF
TGTGCCAGCAGCCAGATTAGCGGTATAGATCCCCAAGAGACCCAGTACTTC
>TRBJ1-1|NA|TRBV5-1|TRBD1
CASSKSSGGRTEALF
TGCGCCAGCAGTAAATCTTCAGGGGGCCGGACTGAAGCTCTCTTT
>TRBJ2-1|many|TRBV7-2|TRBD2
CASTGGSSYNEQFF
TGTGCCAGCACCGGGGGGAGCTCCTACAATGAGCAGTTCTTC
>TRBJ2-1|many|TRBV24-1|TRBD2
CATSDFRGTSSYNEQFF
TGTGCCACCAGTGATTTCCGGGGGACTAGCTCCTACAATGAGCAGTTCTTC
>TRBJ2-7|few|TRBV27|TRBD1
CASSLSGWTGIHEQYF
TGTGCCAGCAGTTTATCTGGGTGGACAGGGATCCACGAGCAGTACTTC
>TRBJ2-2|many|TRBV28|TRBD2
CASSSPGLAGVLGELFF
TGTGCCAGCAGTTCCCCCGGACTAGCGGGAGTTCTCGGGGAGCTGTTTTTT
>TRBJ2-7|few|TRBV5-1|NA
CASSPPHTGGGHFYEQYF
TGCGCCAGCAGTCCGCCCCACACAGGAGGCGGTCACTTCTACGAGCAGTACTTC
>TRBJ2-1|NA|TRBV19|TRBD1
CASSIGTGGGNEQFF
TGTGCCAGTAGTATTGGGACAGGGGGAGGCAATGAGCAGTTCTTC
>TRBJ1-4|NA|TRBV11-2|NA
CASSLSGAGEKLFF
TGTGCCAGCAGCTTATCGGGGGCTGGAGAAAAACTGTTTTTT
>TRBJ2-3|few|TRBV12-3/TRBV12-4|NA
CASSLVRGPGTQYF
TGTGCCAGCAGTTTGGTCCGGGGACCCGGTACGCAGTATTTT
>TRBJ1-6|NA|TRBV12-3/TRBV12-4|NA
CASSLGRMRNSPLHF
TGTGCCAGCAGTTTGGGGAGGATGAGGAATTCACCCCTCCACTTT
>TRBJ1-1|many|TRBV4-3|NA
CASSQDWTDPEAFF
TGCGCCAGCAGCCAAGACTGGACGGACCCTGAAGCTTTCTTT
>TRBJ1-1|many|TRBV7-9|NA
CASSLAPMALITNTEAFF
TGTGCCAGCAGCTTAGCGCCGATGGCCCTGATTACCAACACTGAAGCTTTCTTT